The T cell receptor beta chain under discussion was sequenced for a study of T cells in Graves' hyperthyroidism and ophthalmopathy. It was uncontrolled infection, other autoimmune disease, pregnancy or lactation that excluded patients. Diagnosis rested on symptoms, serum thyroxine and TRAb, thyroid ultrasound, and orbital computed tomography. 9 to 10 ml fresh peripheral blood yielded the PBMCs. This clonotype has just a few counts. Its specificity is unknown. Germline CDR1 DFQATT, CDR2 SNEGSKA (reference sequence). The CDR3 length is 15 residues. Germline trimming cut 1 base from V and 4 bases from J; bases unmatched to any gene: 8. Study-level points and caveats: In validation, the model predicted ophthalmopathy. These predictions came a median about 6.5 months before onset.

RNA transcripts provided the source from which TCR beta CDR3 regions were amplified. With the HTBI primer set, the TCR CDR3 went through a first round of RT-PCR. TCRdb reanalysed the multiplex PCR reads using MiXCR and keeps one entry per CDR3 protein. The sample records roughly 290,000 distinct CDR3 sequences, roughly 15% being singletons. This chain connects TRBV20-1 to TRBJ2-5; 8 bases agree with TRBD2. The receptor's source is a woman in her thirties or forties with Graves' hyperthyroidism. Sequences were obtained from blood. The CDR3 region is CSARGSAGVRETQYF. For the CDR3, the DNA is TGCAGTGCTAGAGGATCAGCGGGAGTGAGAGAGACCCAGTACTTC.